The rows below give T cell receptor beta chains drawn from one sample of a study of T cell repertoires in cytomegalovirus infection. No antigens are known for them. TCRdb re-derived calls from the reads in MiXCR, one entry per CDR3 protein. The data show around 770,000 distinct CDR3 sequences, about 27% seen once. This specimen was cultured CD8+ T cells from PBMCs, taken from culture after CMV antigen stimulation. These receptors all stem from a human donor in good health (CMV status not recorded). Some clones in this sample may be carry-over from other donors' samples. CDR3s include the opening cysteine and the closing phenylalanine or tryptophan. A D gene is named only where the DNA matches it firmly. Clone size is given for some rows only: seen once, a few or many times, or a class if the clone is expanded.

D: -
size: -
length: 13
J: TRBJ1-1
V: TRBV25-1
CDR3: CASSEYGGAEAFF
DNA: TGTGCCAGCAGTGAATATGGAGGGGCCGAAGCTTTCTTT

D: -
size: few
length: 15
J: TRBJ2-3
V: TRBV3-1
CDR3: CASSQEFASTDTQYF
DNA: TGTGCCAGCAGCCAAGAATTTGCCTCCACAGATACGCAGTATTTT

D: TRBD1
size: -
length: 15
J: TRBJ1-1
V: TRBV4-1
CDR3: CASSPPGQGYTEAFF
DNA: TGCGCCAGCAGCCCTCCGGGACAGGGGTACACTGAAGCTTTCTTT

D: -
size: -
length: 14
J: TRBJ2-2
V: TRBV10-1
CDR3: CASSEARNIGELFF
DNA: TGCGCCAGCAGTGAGGCCAGGAACATCGGGGAGCTGTTTTTT

D: TRBD1
size: -
length: 14
J: TRBJ1-2
V: TRBV5-1
CDR3: CASSETGGSYGYTF
DNA: TGCGCCAGCAGCGAAACAGGGGGCAGCTATGGCTACACCTTC

D: -
size: -
length: 12
J: TRBJ2-1
V: TRBV29-1
CDR3: CSVDRRYNEQFF
DNA: TGCAGCGTTGATAGGCGCTACAATGAGCAGTTCTTC

D: -
size: -
length: 15
J: TRBJ1-1
V: TRBV27
CDR3: CASSRWSAPNTEAFF
DNA: TGTGCCAGCAGTCGATGGTCTGCCCCGAACACTGAAGCTTTCTTT

D: TRBD1
size: -
length: 17
J: TRBJ1-4
V: TRBV20-1
CDR3: CSAREGQLYTTNEKLFF
DNA: TGCAGTGCTAGAGAGGGACAGCTATACACAACTAATGAAAAACTGTTTTTT

D: -
size: -
length: 14
J: TRBJ1-2
V: TRBV27
CDR3: CASSLAGEGYGYTF
DNA: TGTGCCAGCAGTTTGGCCGGTGAGGGGTATGGCTACACCTTC

D: TRBD1
size: few
length: 17
J: TRBJ1-3
V: TRBV7-9
CDR3: CASSTRMDRSSGNTIYF
DNA: TGTGCCAGCAGCACCAGGATGGACAGGTCCTCTGGAAACACCATATATTTT

D: TRBD1
size: many
length: 12
J: TRBJ1-2
V: TRBV5-6
CDR3: CASSLTGEGYTF
DNA: TGTGCCAGCAGCTTGACAGGGGAAGGCTACACCTTC

D: -
size: few
length: 19
J: TRBJ1-3
V: TRBV4-1
CDR3: CASSQWEPDGYLSGNTIYF
DNA: TGCGCCAGCAGCCAATGGGAACCGGACGGGTACTTGTCTGGAAACACCATATATTTT

D: TRBD2
size: -
length: 16
J: TRBJ2-3
V: TRBV19
CDR3: CASRPLAGGSTDTQYF
DNA: TGTGCCAGTAGGCCTCTAGCGGGAGGCTCCACAGATACGCAGTATTTT

D: -
size: -
length: 13
J: TRBJ2-3
V: TRBV7-8
CDR3: CASSDYQGGTQYF
DNA: TGTGCCAGCAGCGACTATCAGGGGGGTACGCAGTATTTT

D: TRBD2
size: -
length: 16
J: TRBJ2-1
V: TRBV20-1
CDR3: CSARDPAGVSYNEQFF
DNA: TGCAGTGCTAGAGATCCAGCGGGGGTCTCCTACAATGAGCAGTTCTTC

D: -
size: -
length: 18
J: TRBJ1-6
V: TRBV5-5
CDR3: CASSLGTGGPFYNSPLHF
DNA: TGTGCCAGCAGCTTGGGGACGGGGGGTCCCTTTTATAATTCACCCCTCCACTTT

D: TRBD1
size: -
length: 11
J: TRBJ1-1
V: TRBV13
CDR3: CASSRDRAAFF
DNA: TGTGCCAGCAGCCGTGACAGGGCAGCTTTCTTT

D: -
size: few
length: 14
J: TRBJ1-4
V: TRBV7-6
CDR3: CASSPGTTNEKLFF
DNA: TGTGCCAGCAGCCCGGGGACAACTAATGAAAAACTGTTTTTT